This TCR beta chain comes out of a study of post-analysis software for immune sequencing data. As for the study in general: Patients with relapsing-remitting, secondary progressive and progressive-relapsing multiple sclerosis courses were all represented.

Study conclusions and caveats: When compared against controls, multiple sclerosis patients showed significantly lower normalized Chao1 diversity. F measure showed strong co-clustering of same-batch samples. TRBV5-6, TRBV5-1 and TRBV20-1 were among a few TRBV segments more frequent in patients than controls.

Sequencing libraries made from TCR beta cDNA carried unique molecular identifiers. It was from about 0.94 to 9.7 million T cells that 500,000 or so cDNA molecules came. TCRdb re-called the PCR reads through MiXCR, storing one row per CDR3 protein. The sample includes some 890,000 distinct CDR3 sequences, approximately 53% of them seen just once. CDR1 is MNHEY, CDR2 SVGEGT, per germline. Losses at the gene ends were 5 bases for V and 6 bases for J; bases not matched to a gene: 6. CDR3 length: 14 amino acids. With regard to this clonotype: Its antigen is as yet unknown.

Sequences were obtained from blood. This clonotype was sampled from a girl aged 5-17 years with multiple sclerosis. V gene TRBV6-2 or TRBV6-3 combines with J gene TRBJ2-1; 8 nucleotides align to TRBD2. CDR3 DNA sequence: TGTGCCAGCAGTGCAGCGGGAGTCTCCAATGAGCAGTTCTTC. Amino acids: CASSAAGVSNEQFF.